This T cell receptor (beta chain) was observed in a study of T cell responses to AZD1222 COVID-19 vaccine. Study-level results: Repertoires were obtained solely post-peak T cell response. A mostly white British donor set with more females was recruited, and clonal diversity was possibly underestimated.

Notes on this clone: Its target is not known.

TCRdb's table, derived via immunoSEQ multiplex PCR, lists solely in-frame clones and lacks some. Found here are approximately 130,000 clones, around 87% of them singletons; the top ten hold around 3%. CDR1 MNHEY and CDR2 SMNVEV come from the germline V gene (reference sequence). CDR3 length: 18 residues. With 6 bases clipped from V and 7 bases from J, the junction kept 12 bases outside the gene matches. The TCR originated in an adult who received the AZD1222 COVID-19 vaccine. Source: peripheral blood, taken 28 days after the second AZD1222 dose. The V gene is TRBV27, the J gene TRBJ2-2; 15 bases fit TRBD2. CDR3 sequence: CASSGGLAGGPRIGELFF. As DNA, the CDR3 is TGTGCCAGCAGCGGCGGACTAGCGGGGGGGCCCCGGATCGGGGAGCTGTTTTTT.